Below, 15 T cell receptor beta chains from the same sample are listed, as sequenced in a study of spatial heterogeneity in lung cancer. Their recognized antigens are unknown. The time point is: sample taken at primary tumor resection. TCRdb reanalysed the 5' RACE reads using MiXCR and keeps one entry per CDR3 protein. The sample holds about 13,000 distinct CDR3 sequences, around 5.6% seen once. Findings of the study overall: Counts of expanded alpha and beta TCRs within tumors tracked the tumor nonsynonymous mutation count.

The sequencing used lung tumor tissue, collected at surgery. The receptors come from a female donor with early-stage non-small cell lung cancer.

This clonotype is medium-sized (0.01 to 0.1%) within its sample. The V call is TRBV20-1, the J call TRBJ2-7, with D tentatively TRBD1 (5 bases). Per germline, CDR1 DFQATT and CDR2 SNEGSKA (reference sequence). Trimming cost V 3 bases and J 1 base, with 10 bases left between them. This CDR3 has 13 residues. The CDR3 protein is CSARTQGSYEQYF. The CDR3 DNA reads as TGCAGTGCTAGGACTCAGGGTTCCTACGAGCAGTACTTC.

This clonotype showed up many times. The chain links TRBV7-8 to TRBJ1-5, with a weak D call TRBD1 (5 bases). This CDR3 comprises 14 residues. From germline, CDR1 is SGHVS and CDR2 FQNEAQ. The germline V and J ends were trimmed by 5 bases and 0 bases, with 8 bases remaining between them. The DNA for the CDR3 is TGTGCCAGCAGCCCAGGGTATAGCAATCAGCCCCAGCATTTT. It is translated as CASSPGYSNQPQHF.

By proportion, this clonotype is medium-sized. The rearrangement links TRBV5-1 to TRBJ2-1, with 8 bases that match TRBD1. The CDR3 contains 16 residues. V was clipped by 4 bases and J by 9 bases; unmatched bases: 15. Germline V lookup: CDR1 SGHRS, CDR2 YFSETQ. This CDR3 is CASSPTGAVSRVEQFF. The CDR3 region has the DNA TGCGCCAGCAGCCCGACAGGGGCTGTCTCACGGGTTGAGCAGTTCTTC.

By share of the sample, this clonotype is medium-sized. V usage is TRBV7-2 and J usage is TRBJ1-5; a possible D gene is TRBD1 (5 bases). Per germline, CDR1 SGHTA and CDR2 FQGNSA. CDR3 size: 14 residues. V lost 5 bases and J 6 bases, leaving 14 bases between the germline ends. The CDR3 DNA reads TGTGCCAGCAGCATGGGGCCAGTCGGTCAGCCCCAGCATTTT. This encodes CASSMGPVGQPQHF.

This clonotype is medium-sized in the sample. This chain connects TRBV7-2 to TRBJ2-3, with 7 bases fitting TRBD1. Germline V lookup: CDR1 SGHTA, CDR2 FQGNSA. The CDR3 loop spans 15 amino acids. The V and J ends lost 5 bases and 4 bases, in that order; junction bases with no gene match: 9. The CDR3: CASSTRQGFADTQYF. The DNA of the CDR3 is TGTGCCAGCAGCACCCGACAGGGATTCGCAGATACGCAGTATTTT. The entire variable domain, with the rest obtained from reference TRBV7-2 and TRBJ2-3, is as follows: GAGVSQSPSNKVTEKGKDVELRCDPISGHTALYWYRQSLGQGLEFLIYFQGNSAPDKSGLPSDRFSAERTGGSVSTLTIQRTQQEDSAVYLCASSTRQGFADTQYFGPGTRLTVL.

This clonotype was found many times. The chain uses TRBV12-3 or TRBV12-4 and TRBJ2-3, with 7 bases fitting TRBD2. The V gene end was trimmed by 6 bases and the J gene end by 3 bases; junction bases not matched to a gene: 3. The CDR3 has 13 amino acids. The DNA of the CDR3 is TGTGCCAGCAGCCGGGGGGAGACAGATACGCAGTATTTT. Its translation is CASSRGETDTQYF.

This clonotype was seen at least ten times. The CDR3 sequence: CASSGTGGTGELFF. The CDR3 DNA follows: TGTGCCAGCAGCGGAACAGGGGGCACCGGGGAGCTGTTTTTT. The rearrangement links TRBV5-6 to TRBJ2-2; TRBD1 aligns across 8 bases. The CDR3 consists of 14 residues. The ends lost 4 bases at V and 4 bases at J; junction bases unmatched: 3. CDR1 is SGHDT and CDR2 is YYEEEE in the germline V gene.

This clonotype showed up many times. The rearrangement uses TRBV7-9 and TRBJ2-1, with no clear D. V lost 3 bases to trimming and J lost 5 bases, with 11 bases between them. Germline loops: CDR1 SEHNR, CDR2 FQNEAQ (reference sequence). The CDR3 totals 14 residues. For the CDR3, the DNA is TGTGCCAGCAGCTTGACGGACCTCGACAATGAGCAGTTCTTC. This sequence encodes CASSLTDLDNEQFF.

At least ten counts were recorded for this clonotype. The rearrangement joins TRBV2 to TRBJ1-5, with TRBD1 as a possible D gene (6 bases). V lost 0 bases, J lost 7 bases, and 13 bases lay in between. Germline lookup yields CDR1 SNHLY and CDR2 FYNNEI. The CDR3 has 15 residues. CDR3 sequence reads: CASSEAYRAGQPQHF. The CDR3 bases are TGTGCCAGCAGTGAAGCGTACAGGGCGGGACAGCCCCAGCATTTT.

This clonotype was counted at least ten times. Here the CDR3 DNA reads TGTGCCAGCAGTTCGGGACATTGGCAGTACTTC. Translating gives CASSSGHWQYF. The chain combines TRBV28 with TRBJ2-7; D is possibly TRBD1 (6 bases). Between the trimmed V and J ends, which lost 4 bases and 9 bases, there was a span of 10 bases. Germline V gene lookup returns CDR1 MDHEN and CDR2 SYDVKM. This CDR3 is 11 amino acids long.

This clonotype is categorized as hyperexpanded. The rearrangement joins TRBV15 to TRBJ2-1, with D uncertain. CDR3 length: 15 residues. Germline V gene sequence: CDR1 LNHNV, CDR2 YYDKDF (reference sequence). V dropped 2 bases and J dropped 0 bases, with 8 bases sitting between them. The CDR3 loop reads CATSRMRPSYNEQFF. The CDR3 region has the DNA TGTGCCACCAGCAGAATGCGGCCCTCCTACAATGAGCAGTTCTTC.

This clonotype has a count of ten or more. The rearrangement links TRBV7-9 to TRBJ2-5; TRBD2 is a possible D gene (7 bases). The CDR3 extends over 15 amino acids. Trimming took off 6 bases at V and 5 bases at J, with 19 bases between the two ends. CDR1 and CDR2 (germline): SEHNR, FQNEAQ (reference sequence). The CDR3 loop reads CASRGGGGGLETQYF. The DNA of the CDR3 is TGTGCCAGCAGAGGAGGAGGGGGGGGCCTTGAGACCCAGTACTTC.

This clonotype appeared many times. This chain links TRBV10-3 with TRBJ2-1, with TRBD1 matching 8 bases. Germline values: CDR1 ENHRY, CDR2 SYGVKD. The CDR3 contains 16 residues. The V and J ends lost 0 bases and 3 bases, in that order; junction bases with no gene match: 4. The CDR3 reads CAISESGTGVYNEQFF. Here the CDR3 DNA reads TGTGCCATCAGTGAGTCCGGGACAGGTGTCTACAATGAGCAGTTCTTC.

Sample share makes this clonotype medium-sized. This chain uses TRBV5-1 with TRBJ1-3; D not resolved. This CDR3 region has 17 residues. Trimming took 0 bases from V and 0 from J, leaving 13 bases between them. The V gene's germline CDR1 is SGHRS and CDR2 YFSETQ. CDR3 region: CASSLGRGPRSGNTIYF. CDR3 nucleotides: TGCGCCAGCAGCTTGGGTCGGGGTCCCCGCTCTGGAAACACCATATATTTT.

This clonotype was detected many times. V and J are TRBV27 and TRBJ1-2; perhaps TRBD1 as D (5 bases). The ends were cut back, 6 bases at V and 4 bases at J, with 15 bases in the middle. In germline, CDR1 is MNHEY, CDR2 SMNVEV (reference sequence). CDR3 length equals 14 residues. Written as DNA, the CDR3 is TGTGCCAGCAGGAAGGGGAGACAGAGCTATGGCTACACCTTC. Translation: CASRKGRQSYGYTF.